The 30 T cell receptor beta chains reported below all come from one sample, sequenced in a study of CD8 T cells in ankylosing spondylitis. A single record per CDR3 protein comes from TCRdb applying MiXCR to the 5' RACE reads. The sample records roughly 220,000 distinct CDR3 sequences, roughly a tenth being singletons. Sequences were obtained from blood, either unsorted or a sorted T cell fraction (not recorded which). Receptors were obtained from a male donor with ankylosing spondylitis or in good health (not recorded which).

Many counts were recorded for this clonotype. The chain employs TRBV12-3 or TRBV12-4 and TRBJ1-1, with no clear D. CDR3 size: 13 residues. Trimming removed 3 bases from V and 1 base from J, with 6 bases in between. CDR3 DNA: TGTGCCAGCAGTTTCATCGGGAACACTGAAGCTTTCTTT. Amino acid sequence: CASSFIGNTEAFF.

This clonotype was counted ten times or more. This CDR3 reads CASSLGQGSTYEQYF. The CDR3 region has the DNA TGTGCCAGCAGCTTAGGACAGGGCTCAACCTACGAGCAGTACTTC. The V gene is TRBV7-2, the J gene TRBJ2-7; the match to TRBD1 covers 7 bases. The V gene end was trimmed by 1 base and the J gene end by 2 bases; junction bases not matched to a gene: 5. The germline V gene has CDR1 SGHTA and CDR2 FQGNSA. The CDR3 consists of 15 residues.

This clonotype appeared many times. V gene TRBV29-1 combines with J gene TRBJ2-5, with D perhaps given as TRBD1 or TRBD2 (6 bases each). There are 12 residues in the CDR3. The V end lost 2 bases, the J end lost 6 bases, and 10 bases lay between the germline ends. Germline lookup yields CDR1 SQVTM and CDR2 ANQGSEA. The CDR3 region is CSVERGDKTQYF. The CDR3 DNA follows: TGCAGCGTTGAACGCGGGGACAAGACCCAGTACTTC.

V usage is TRBV12-3 or TRBV12-4 and J usage is TRBJ1-3; no definite D call. The V end was cut by 6 bases, the J end by 0 bases, with 12 bases between. CDR3 length: 15 amino acids. The CDR3 sequence is CASSLVQLSGNTIYF. The CDR3 DNA follows: TGTGCCAGCAGCTTGGTACAGCTCTCTGGAAACACCATATATTTT.

This clonotype was counted ten times or more. The chain uses TRBV5-6 and TRBJ2-7; maybe TRBD2 (5 bases). Germline V CDR1 and CDR2: SGHDT, YYEEEE. The ends were cut back, 4 bases at V and 4 bases at J, with 18 bases in the middle. The CDR3 runs to 15 residues. CDR3 sequence reads: CASSQTPGERYEQYF. CDR3 coding DNA: TGTGCCAGCAGCCAGACCCCCGGGGAAAGATACGAGCAGTACTTC.

This clonotype was detected many times. V and J are TRBV20-1 and TRBJ2-7, with a tentative D call TRBD2 (5 bases). The germline V and J ends were trimmed by 3 bases and 0 bases, with 12 bases remaining between them. The CDR3 totals 14 residues. Germline loops: CDR1 DFQATT, CDR2 SNEGSKA (reference sequence). The CDR3 protein is CSASHEGGSYEQYF. DNA of the CDR3: TGCAGTGCTAGTCATGAGGGTGGCTCCTACGAGCAGTACTTC.

This clonotype was detected many times. This chain uses TRBV12-3 or TRBV12-4 with TRBJ2-3; D possibly corresponds to TRBD2 (6 bases). The CDR3 consists of 15 residues. The V gene lost 2 bases and the J gene lost 4 bases, with 13 bases spanning the gap. The CDR3 bases are TGTGCCAGCAGTTTAACGGGACTCACGGCAGATACGCAGTATTTT. Protein: CASSLTGLTADTQYF.

This clonotype has at least ten counts. CDR3 sequence: CASSPQGGQGISPLHF. In nucleotides, the CDR3 is TGTGCCAGCTCACCACAGGGAGGACAGGGGATCTCACCCCTCCACTTT. V gene TRBV18 combines with J gene TRBJ1-6, with TRBD1 matching 9 bases. The V gene end was trimmed by 1 base and the J gene end by 10 bases; junction bases not matched to a gene: 8. The CDR3 has 16 residues. Germline V gene data show CDR1 as KGHSH and CDR2 as LQKENI.

On this clonotype: A much larger clonotype is one base distant, so this may be a read error. The chain carries TRBV5-6 and TRBJ2-1; D is undetermined. The length of the CDR3 is 16 residues. CDR1 and CDR2 (germline): SGHDT, YYEEEE. Trimming cost V 3 bases and J 0 bases, with 13 bases left between them. The CDR3 protein is CASSSISGPSYNEQFF. The CDR3 DNA reads as TGTGCCAGCAGCTCCATATCCGGGCCCTCCTACAATGAGCAGTTCTTC.

This clonotype was detected many times. The chain links TRBV21-1 to TRBJ2-7; the D call in the table, TRBD1, was not verified against the DNA. TRBV21-1 is termed a pseudogene. This CDR3 region has 16 residues. The CDR3 spells CASSKAKGQGSYEQYF. The DNA for the CDR3 is TGTGCCAGCAGCAAAGCTAAGGGACAGGGTTCCTACGAGCAGTACTTC.

About this clonotype itself: At one end the junction does not follow the germline gene, possibly because of a read error. The genes are TRBV7-3 and TRBJ2-7, with 9 nucleotides matching TRBD1. CDR1 and CDR2 (germline): SGHTA, FQGTGA. This CDR3 spans 14 amino acids. The CDR3 nucleotides are TGTGCCCGCAGCGTGCAACCGGGACAGGGTGGGGTGTACTTC. Its protein is CARSVQPGQGGVYF.

This clonotype was counted a few times. This chain joins TRBV20-1 and TRBJ2-3, with TRBD2 matching over 10 bases. Per the germline V gene, CDR1 is DFQATT and CDR2 is SNEGSKA (reference sequence). V gave up 1 base and J gave up 0 bases; unmatched junction bases: 10. The CDR3 contains 18 residues. For the CDR3, the DNA is TGCAGTGCTAGAGTCCCAGCGGGGGGGCCCCCAAGCACAGATACGCAGTATTTT. It codes for CSARVPAGGPPSTDTQYF.

This clonotype has a handful of counts. The chain has TRBV20-1 and TRBJ1-1, with D possibly matching TRBD1 (6 bases). The V gene's germline CDR1 is DFQATT and CDR2 SNEGSKA (reference sequence). This CDR3 has 17 residues. V was trimmed by 6 bases and J by 0 bases, leaving 23 bases between them. In nucleotides, the CDR3 is TGCAGTGCCCGGGGGGGGCTATATAGAACCATGAACACTGAAGCTTTCTTT. Translated, it gives CSARGGLYRTMNTEAFF.

The chain has TRBV11-2 and TRBJ1-1, with 12 nucleotides matching TRBD1. There are 17 residues in the CDR3. CDR1 and CDR2 from the germline V gene are SGHAT and FQNNGV. V shed 0 bases, J shed 5 bases, and the junction held 7 bases outside the gene matches. This chain's CDR3 is CASSLEGQGAYNTEAFF. Here the CDR3 DNA reads TGTGCCAGCAGCTTAGAGGGACAGGGGGCCTATAATACTGAAGCTTTCTTT. Full variable domain (missing parts from reference TRBV11-2 and TRBJ1-1): EAGVAQSPRYKIIEKRQSVAFWCNPISGHATLYWYQQILGQGPKLLIQFQNNGVVDDSQLPKDRFSAERLKGVDSTLKIQPAKLEDSAVYLCASSLEGQGAYNTEAFFGQGTRLTVV.

The table lists this clonotype with many counts. This rearrangement joins TRBV6-5 to TRBJ2-3, with 7 bases aligning to TRBD2. Unmatched junction bases numbered 11, after V lost 2 bases and J lost 6 bases. In germline, CDR1 is MNHEY, CDR2 SVGAGI. The CDR3 totals 16 residues. CDR3 protein: CASSYGYGTTADTQYF. The CDR3 DNA sequence: TGTGCCAGCAGTTACGGGTACGGGACTACGGCGGATACGCAGTATTTT.

This clonotype has ten or more counts. The chain couples TRBV5-1 to TRBJ2-3; TRBD2 matches 7 bases. The CDR3 runs 16 residues. V was clipped by 0 bases and J by 4 bases; unmatched bases: 8. The germline CDR1 and CDR2 sequences are SGHRS and YFSETQ. CDR3 DNA sequence: TGCGCCAGCAGCTTGGGGAAGGCGGGGGTGGCAGATACGCAGTATTTT. It encodes CASSLGKAGVADTQYF.

This clonotype was observed at least ten times. V usage is TRBV29-1 and J usage is TRBJ1-1; D not resolved. This CDR3 is 12 amino acids long. The V gene's germline CDR1 is SQVTM and CDR2 ANQGSEA. The V end lost 1 base, the J end lost 4 bases, and 7 bases lay between the germline ends. The CDR3 loop is CSVEVVITEAFF. The CDR3 coding sequence is TGCAGCGTTGAAGTAGTTATCACTGAAGCTTTCTTT.

This chain uses TRBV6-1 with TRBJ1-5; D ambiguous. V was trimmed by 8 bases and J by 0 bases, leaving 11 bases between them. CDR3 size: 14 residues. Germline V gene data show CDR1 as MNHNS and CDR2 as SASEGT. The CDR3 region is CASREGISNQPQHF. In DNA, the CDR3 is TGTGCCAGCCGAGAGGGTATTAGCAATCAGCCCCAGCATTTT.

This clonotype was found a few times. The CDR3 spells CSAREGSLETQYF. The CDR3 nucleotides read TGCAGTGCTAGAGAGGGGTCCTTGGAGACCCAGTACTTC. The V gene is TRBV20-1, the J gene TRBJ2-5; no reliable D call. Germline V gene data show CDR1 as DFQATT and CDR2 as SNEGSKA (reference sequence). V was shortened by 0 bases and J by 5 bases, with 10 bases between the two germline ends. The CDR3 covers 13 residues.

The chain has TRBV7-6 and TRBJ2-7; 10 nucleotides match TRBD1. Trimming removed 3 bases from V and 5 bases from J; junction bases left unmatched: 7. Germline V gene sequence: CDR1 SGHVS, CDR2 FNYEAQ. The CDR3 is 15 residues long. In DNA, the CDR3 is TGTGCCAGCAGCTTCGACAGGGGGCGGCCGAACGAGCAGTACTTC. It codes for CASSFDRGRPNEQYF.

The chain has TRBV5-1 and TRBJ1-6, with D uncertain. The length of the CDR3 is 15 residues. The germline V gene has CDR1 SGHRS and CDR2 YFSETQ. V gave up 0 bases and J gave up 5 bases, with 9 bases separating them. The CDR3 DNA sequence: TGCGCCAGCAGCTTGGCCTCGGGAGATAATTCACCCCTCCACTTT. Encoded protein: CASSLASGDNSPLHF.

V is TRBV7-2 and J is TRBJ2-5; 7 nucleotides match TRBD2. With 2 bases clipped from V and 1 base from J, the junction kept 4 bases outside the gene matches. The V gene's germline CDR1 is SGHTA and CDR2 FQGNSA. The CDR3 is made up of 15 amino acids. The CDR3 coding sequence is TGTGCCAGCAGCTTAACGGGGGGTGGCCAAGAGACCCAGTACTTC. Its protein product is CASSLTGGGQETQYF. Full variable domain (rest looked up from reference TRBV7-2 and TRBJ2-5): GAGVSQSPSNKVTEKGKDVELRCDPISGHTALYWYRQSLGQGLEFLIYFQGNSAPDKSGLPSDRFSAERTGGSVSTLTIQRTQQEDSAVYLCASSLTGGGQETQYFGPGTRLLVL.

Note on this clonotype: Just one base apart from a much larger clone, this may be a read error. The chain has TRBV2 and TRBJ1-3; no definite D call. There are 15 residues in the CDR3. V was shortened by 4 bases and J by 0 bases, with 10 bases between the two germline ends. Germline CDR1 SNHLY, CDR2 FYNNEI. As DNA, the CDR3 is TGTGCCAGCAGTGGTGCGCAGAACTCTGGAAACACCATATATTTT. This gives the protein CASSGAQNSGNTIYF.

This clonotype was observed many times. The rearrangement links TRBV15 to TRBJ2-1; 12 positions match TRBD2. CDR3 size: 22 residues. Germline V CDR1 and CDR2: LNHNV, YYDKDF (reference sequence). Germline trimming cut 0 bases from V and 2 bases from J; bases unmatched to any gene: 17. The chain's CDR3 is CATSRDLPRLAGGTLTYNEQFF. DNA of the CDR3: TGTGCCACCAGCAGAGATCTTCCGCGGCTAGCGGGGGGGACATTAACCTACAATGAGCAGTTCTTC.

This clonotype was counted many times. This likely comes from a read error, as the CDR3 has no conserved phenylalanine or tryptophan at its end. The DNA is left out, because the CDR3 cannot be placed on it with certainty; the CDR3 is given as TCRdb lists it. The genes are TRBV27 and TRBJ1-5; the DNA was not used to check the table's D call, TRBD1. CDR1 is MNHEY and CDR2 is SMNVEV in the germline V gene (reference sequence). The CDR3 contains 9 residues when both ends are counted. CDR3 residues: CASSKKGLG.

This clonotype showed up many times. This chain links TRBV5-1 with TRBJ2-6; D not certain. Per the germline V gene, CDR1 is SGHRS and CDR2 is YFSETQ. This CDR3 spans 16 amino acids. V was pared by 0 bases and J by 1 base, with 8 bases between. The CDR3 sequence is CASSLEPSSGANVLTF. The CDR3 nucleotides are TGCGCCAGCAGCTTGGAACCTTCATCTGGGGCCAACGTCCTGACTTTC.

Comment on this clonotype: This clone may be a read error of a much larger clone one base away. The chain is built from TRBV2 and TRBJ2-7; D perhaps matches TRBD1 (6 bases). Looked up from germline, CDR1 is SNHLY and CDR2 is FYNNEI. Trimming left V 6 bases short and J 5 bases short, with 23 bases between. The CDR3 totals 16 residues. CDR3 loop: CASRDRSYGVGNEQYF. In DNA form, the CDR3 reads TGTGCCAGCAGGGACAGAAGCTATGGGGTGGGGAACGAGCAGTACTTC.

At least ten counts were recorded for this clonotype. The chain links TRBV5-1 to TRBJ2-5; perhaps TRBD2 as D (5 bases). This CDR3 region has 14 residues. Germline V gene sequence: CDR1 SGHRS, CDR2 YFSETQ. The V end was cut by 3 bases, the J end by 1 base, with 10 bases between. CDR3: CASSSTAGQETQYF. Written as DNA, the CDR3 is TGCGCCAGCAGCTCGACGGCGGGCCAAGAGACCCAGTACTTC.

A note on this clonotype: Since a much larger clone is just one base distant, this may be a read error. The chain employs TRBV5-1 and TRBJ1-2, with D tentatively TRBD1 (5 bases). The CDR3 is 13 amino acids. Germline CDR1 SGHRS, CDR2 YFSETQ. Here the CDR3 DNA reads TGCGTCAGCAGCCCTGGACAACAAGATGGCTACACCTTC. It translates to CVSSPGQQDGYTF.

The CDR3 reads CSAPPSSSYNSPLHF. CDR3 nucleotide sequence: TGCAGTGCTCCCCCCAGCAGCTCCTATAATTCACCCCTCCACTTT. The rearrangement links TRBV20-1 to TRBJ1-6; D remains unclear. Per the germline V gene, CDR1 is DFQATT and CDR2 is SNEGSKA (reference sequence). Trimming shortened V by 5 bases and J by 0 bases, and 11 bases separated the two germline ends. The CDR3 covers 15 residues.